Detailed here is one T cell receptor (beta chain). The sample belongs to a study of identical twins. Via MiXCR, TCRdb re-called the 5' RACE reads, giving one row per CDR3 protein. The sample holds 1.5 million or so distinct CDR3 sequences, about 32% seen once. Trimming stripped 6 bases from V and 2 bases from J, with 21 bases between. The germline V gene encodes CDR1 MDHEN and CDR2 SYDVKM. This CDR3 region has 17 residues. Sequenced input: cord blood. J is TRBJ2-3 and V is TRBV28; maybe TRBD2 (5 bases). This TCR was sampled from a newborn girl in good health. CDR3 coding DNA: TGTGCCAGCAGGCGACCCCGCCTAGCAAGGGACACAGATACGCAGTATTTT. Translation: CASRRPRLARDTDTQYF.